This T cell receptor (beta chain) was sequenced for a study of T cell repertoires in cytomegalovirus infection. Study overall: An indication of both CMV infection and matching HLA type came from public TCR beta signatures.

Via MiXCR, TCRdb re-called the reads, giving one row per CDR3 protein. This sample yields around 540,000 distinct CDR3 sequences, of which roughly a third are seen a single time; about a sixth belongs to the top ten. On this clonotype: The antigen is not known.

The CDR3 is made up of 15 amino acids. Germline-derived CDR1 and CDR2 are SGHNT and YYREEE (reference sequence). The germline V and J ends were trimmed by 4 bases and 1 base, with 14 bases remaining between them. This TCR was sampled from a human donor in good health (CMV status not recorded). Some clones in this sample may be carry-over from other donors' samples. The sequences come from cultured PBMCs, collected from culture after CMV antigen stimulation. The chain has TRBV5-4 and TRBJ2-5; tentatively, D is TRBD2 (5 bases). CDR3 DNA: TGTGCCAGCAGCGGCCGAGGGCCCCGCCAAGAGACCCAGTACTTC. Translation gives CASSGRGPRQETQYF.